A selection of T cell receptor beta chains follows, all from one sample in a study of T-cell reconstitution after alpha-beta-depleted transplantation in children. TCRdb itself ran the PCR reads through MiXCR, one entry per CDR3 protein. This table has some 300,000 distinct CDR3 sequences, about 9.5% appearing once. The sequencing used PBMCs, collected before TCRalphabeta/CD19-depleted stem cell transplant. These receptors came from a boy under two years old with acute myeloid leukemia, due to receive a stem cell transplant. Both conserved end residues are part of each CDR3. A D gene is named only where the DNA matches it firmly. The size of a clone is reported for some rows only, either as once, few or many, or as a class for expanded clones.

CDR3 protein: CASSLKVGAGVYEQYF
CDR3 DNA: TGTGCCAGCAGTTTGAAAGTCGGAGCGGGGGTCTACGAGCAGTACTTC
D gene: TRBD2
J gene: TRBJ2-7
V gene: TRBV27
clone size: NA

CDR3 protein: CASSPRGLSTDTQYF
CDR3 DNA: TGTGCCAGCTCACCACGCGGTCTCAGCACAGATACGCAGTATTTT
D gene: NA
J gene: TRBJ2-3
V gene: TRBV18
clone size: many

CDR3 protein: CASRPEWGNEAFF
CDR3 DNA: TGTGCCAGCAGACCAGAATGGGGGAATGAAGCTTTCTTT
D gene: NA
J gene: TRBJ1-1
V gene: TRBV7-9
clone size: many

CDR3 protein: CAISAGLSSYNEQFF
CDR3 DNA: TGTGCCATCAGTGCGGGGTTGAGCTCCTACAATGAGCAGTTCTTC
D gene: NA
J gene: TRBJ2-1
V gene: TRBV10-3
clone size: many

CDR3 protein: CASSQDSRLPYNEQFF
CDR3 DNA: TGCGCCAGCAGCCAAGATTCTAGACTCCCTTACAATGAGCAGTTCTTC
D gene: NA
J gene: TRBJ2-1
V gene: TRBV4-1
clone size: many

CDR3 protein: CASSQPGHYSGNTIYF
CDR3 DNA: TGTGCCAGCAGCCAACCAGGACATTACTCTGGAAACACCATATATTTT
D gene: NA
J gene: TRBJ1-3
V gene: TRBV16
clone size: many

CDR3 protein: CASSRSRSTYYGYTF
CDR3 DNA: TGTGCCAGCAGTCGCAGCAGGTCAACCTACTATGGCTACACCTTC
D gene: NA
J gene: TRBJ1-2
V gene: TRBV28
clone size: many

CDR3 protein: CASSQVLGQQETQYF
CDR3 DNA: TGTGCCAGCAGCCAAGTCCTGGGGCAGCAAGAGACCCAGTACTTC
D gene: NA
J gene: TRBJ2-5
V gene: TRBV7-9
clone size: NA

CDR3 protein: CASSLDPVQETQYF
CDR3 DNA: TGCGCCAGCAGCTTGGACCCGGTCCAAGAGACCCAGTACTTC
D gene: NA
J gene: TRBJ2-5
V gene: TRBV5-1
clone size: many

CDR3 protein: CASSISGHDLYGYTF
CDR3 DNA: TGTGCCAGTAGTATATCAGGACATGACCTCTATGGCTACACCTTC
D gene: NA
J gene: TRBJ1-2
V gene: TRBV19
clone size: many

CDR3 protein: CASSLISGRETGELFF
CDR3 DNA: TGTGCCAGCAGTTTGATAAGCGGGAGGGAAACCGGGGAGCTGTTTTTT
D gene: TRBD2
J gene: TRBJ2-2
V gene: TRBV28
clone size: many

CDR3 protein: CSARDRGMYTEAYF
CDR3 DNA: TGCAGTGCTAGAGATCGAGGGATGTACACTGAAGCTTACTTT
D gene: NA
J gene: TRBJ1-1
V gene: TRBV20-1
clone size: NA

CDR3 protein: CARHRTSGTYEQYF
CDR3 DNA: TGTGCCAGACACCGGACTAGCGGAACCTACGAGCAGTACTTC
D gene: TRBD2
J gene: TRBJ2-7
V gene: TRBV9
clone size: many

CDR3 protein: CASRGPRGSPYF
CDR3 DNA: TGTGCCAGCAGGGGGCCGCGGGGCTCGCCGTACTTC
D gene: NA
J gene: TRBJ2-5
V gene: TRBV6-1
clone size: NA

CDR3 protein: CASSNRENTEAFF
CDR3 DNA: TGTGCCAGCAGTAACAGGGAGAACACTGAAGCTTTCTTT
D gene: NA
J gene: TRBJ1-1
V gene: TRBV12-3/TRBV12-4
clone size: many

CDR3 protein: CASSLAGLNGQYF
CDR3 DNA: TGTGCCAGCAGTTTGGCAGGGTTAAACGGTCAGTACTTC
D gene: NA
J gene: TRBJ2-7
V gene: TRBV12-3/TRBV12-4
clone size: many

CDR3 protein: CASSYSPRGNQPQHF
CDR3 DNA: TGTGCCAGCAGTTACTCTCCCAGGGGCAATCAGCCCCAGCATTTT
D gene: NA
J gene: TRBJ1-5
V gene: TRBV6-5
clone size: NA

CDR3 protein: CASSGQRRAKNIQYF
CDR3 DNA: TGTGCCAGCAGTGGCCAGAGGCGGGCCAAAAACATTCAGTACTTC
D gene: NA
J gene: TRBJ2-4
V gene: TRBV6-1
clone size: many

CDR3 protein: CATSDLGGLSSGNTIYF
CDR3 DNA: TGTGCCACCAGTGATTTGGGGGGCCTGAGCTCTGGAAACACCATATATTTT
D gene: NA
J gene: TRBJ1-3
V gene: TRBV24-1
clone size: many

CDR3 protein: CSASARLAGPNEQFF
CDR3 DNA: TGCAGTGCTAGCGCTAGACTAGCGGGGCCCAATGAGCAGTTCTTC
D gene: TRBD2
J gene: TRBJ2-1
V gene: TRBV20-1
clone size: many

CDR3 protein: CASSLAGTGIYEQYF
CDR3 DNA: TGTGCCAGCAGTTTAGCCGGGACAGGGATCTACGAGCAGTACTTC
D gene: TRBD1
J gene: TRBJ2-7
V gene: TRBV12-3/TRBV12-4
clone size: few

CDR3 protein: CASSLALRTTEAFF
CDR3 DNA: TGTGCCAGCAGCTTAGCCCTGAGGACCACTGAAGCTTTCTTT
D gene: NA
J gene: TRBJ1-1
V gene: TRBV7-2
clone size: many

CDR3 protein: CASSLRGWEGNEQFF
CDR3 DNA: TGTGCCAGCAGCTTAAGGGGTTGGGAGGGTAATGAGCAGTTCTTC
D gene: TRBD2
J gene: TRBJ2-1
V gene: TRBV7-9
clone size: many

CDR3 protein: CASSYRYQPQHF
CDR3 DNA: TGTGCCAGCAGTTACAGATATCAGCCCCAGCATTTT
D gene: NA
J gene: TRBJ1-5
V gene: TRBV6-2/TRBV6-3
clone size: many

CDR3 protein: CASSLSWPLTVAKNIQYF
CDR3 DNA: TGTGCCAGCAGTTTGAGTTGGCCCCTTACAGTAGCCAAAAACATTCAGTACTTC
D gene: NA
J gene: TRBJ2-4
V gene: TRBV12-3/TRBV12-4
clone size: NA

CDR3 protein: CAISARDSPLAKNIQYF
CDR3 DNA: TGTGCCATCAGTGCAAGAGACAGTCCTCTAGCCAAAAACATTCAGTACTTC
D gene: NA
J gene: TRBJ2-4
V gene: TRBV10-3
clone size: few

CDR3 protein: CSATRGLSYGYTF
CDR3 DNA: TGCAGTGCAACGCGGGGATTGAGCTATGGCTACACCTTC
D gene: NA
J gene: TRBJ1-2
V gene: TRBV20-1
clone size: many

CDR3 protein: CASSGRATDTQYF
CDR3 DNA: TGCGCCAGCAGCGGCAGGGCCACAGATACGCAGTATTTT
D gene: NA
J gene: TRBJ2-3
V gene: TRBV5-1
clone size: NA

CDR3 protein: CASSIKGRGSGEQYF
CDR3 DNA: TGTGCCAGCAGCATCAAGGGGAGGGGAAGCGGCGAGCAGTACTTC
D gene: TRBD2
J gene: TRBJ2-7
V gene: TRBV12-3/TRBV12-4
clone size: many